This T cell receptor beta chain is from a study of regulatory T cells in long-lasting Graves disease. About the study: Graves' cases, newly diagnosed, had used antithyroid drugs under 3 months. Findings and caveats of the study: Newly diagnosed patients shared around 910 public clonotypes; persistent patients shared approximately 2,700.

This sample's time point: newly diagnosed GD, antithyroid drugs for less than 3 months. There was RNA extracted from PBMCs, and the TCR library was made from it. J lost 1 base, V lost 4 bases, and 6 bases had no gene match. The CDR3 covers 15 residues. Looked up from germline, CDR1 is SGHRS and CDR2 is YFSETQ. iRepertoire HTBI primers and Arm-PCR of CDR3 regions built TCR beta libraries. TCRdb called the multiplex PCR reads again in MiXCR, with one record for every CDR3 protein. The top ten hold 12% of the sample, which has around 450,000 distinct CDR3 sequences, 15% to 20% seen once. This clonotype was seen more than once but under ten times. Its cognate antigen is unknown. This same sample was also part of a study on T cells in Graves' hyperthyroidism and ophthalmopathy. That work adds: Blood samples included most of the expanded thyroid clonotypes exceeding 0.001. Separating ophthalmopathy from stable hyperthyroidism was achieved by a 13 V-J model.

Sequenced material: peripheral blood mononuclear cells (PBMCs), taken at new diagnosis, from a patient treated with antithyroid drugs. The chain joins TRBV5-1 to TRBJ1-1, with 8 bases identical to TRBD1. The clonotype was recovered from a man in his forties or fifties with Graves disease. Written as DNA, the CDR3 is TGCGCCAGCAGCACCGGACAGGGAAAGAACACTGAAGCTTTCTTT. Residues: CASSTGQGKNTEAFF.